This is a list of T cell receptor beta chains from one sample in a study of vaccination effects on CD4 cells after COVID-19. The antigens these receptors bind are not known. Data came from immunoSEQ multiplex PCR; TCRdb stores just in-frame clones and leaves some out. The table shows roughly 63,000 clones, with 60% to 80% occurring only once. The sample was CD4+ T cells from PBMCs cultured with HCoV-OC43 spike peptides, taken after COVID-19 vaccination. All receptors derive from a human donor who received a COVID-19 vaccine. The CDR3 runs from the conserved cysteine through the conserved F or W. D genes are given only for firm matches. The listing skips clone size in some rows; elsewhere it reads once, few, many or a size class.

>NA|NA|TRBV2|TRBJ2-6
TGTGCCAGCAGTGAGAGCTCTGGGGCCAACGTCCTGACTTTC
CASSESSGANVLTF
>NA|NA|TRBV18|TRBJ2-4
TGTGCCAGCTCACCACCGAGAAGGGGGGAACAAAACATTCAGTACTTC
CASSPPRRGEQNIQYF
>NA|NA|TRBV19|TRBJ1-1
TGTGCCAGTAGTAAAGCTCCGGGCCTAGCTTTCTTT
CASSKAPGLAFF
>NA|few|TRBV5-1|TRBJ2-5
TGCGCCAGCAGCTTGTCCGCAGGGTCCATAGAGACCCAGTACTTC
CASSLSAGSIETQYF
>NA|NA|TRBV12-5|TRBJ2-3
TGTGCTAGTGGTTTCTGGGGAGGCGCAGATACGCAGTATTTT
CASGFWGGADTQYF
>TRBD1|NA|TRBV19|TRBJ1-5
TGTGCCAGTAGGGGACAGGGGTTTCAGCCCCAGCATTTT
CASRGQGFQPQHF
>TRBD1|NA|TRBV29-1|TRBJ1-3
TGCAGCGCCGGGGACAGGGCTGGAAACACCATATATTTT
CSAGDRAGNTIYF
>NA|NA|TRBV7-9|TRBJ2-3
TGTGCCAGCAGCGCCCATACAGGCACAGATACGCAGTATTTT
CASSAHTGTDTQYF
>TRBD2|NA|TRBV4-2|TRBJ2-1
TGTGCCAGCAGCCGGGGGGGTGAGCAGTTCTTC
CASSRGGEQFF
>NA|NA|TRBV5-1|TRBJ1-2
TGCGCCAGCAGCTTGACGCTGGGGTACAGTACGTATGGCTACACCTTC
CASSLTLGYSTYGYTF
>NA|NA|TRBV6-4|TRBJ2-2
TGTGCCAGCAGTGGTTTTTTGTGGCGGGGGCACACCGGGGAGCTGTTTTTT
CASSGFLWRGHTGELFF
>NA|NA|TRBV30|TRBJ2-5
TGTGCCTGGAGTGTATCGGGGGGCTCGAAGACCCAGTACTTC
CAWSVSGGSKTQYF
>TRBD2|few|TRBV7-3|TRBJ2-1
TGTGCCAGCAGCTTAACGGGTTCGGGGGGGGCGAATGAGCAGTTCTTC
CASSLTGSGGANEQFF
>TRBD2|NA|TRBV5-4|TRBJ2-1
TGTGCCAGCAGATTGAGGCGGGGGGAAGCCTACAATGAGCAGTTCTTC
CASRLRRGEAYNEQFF
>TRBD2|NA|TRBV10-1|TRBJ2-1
TGCGCCAGCAACCTAGCGGGGGGGCTAGACAATGAGCAGTTCTTC
CASNLAGGLDNEQFF
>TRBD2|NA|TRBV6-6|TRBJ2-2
TGTGCCAGCAGTCCCCGCTCGCTAGCGGGGGAGGGTACCGGGGAGCTGTTTTTT
CASSPRSLAGEGTGELFF
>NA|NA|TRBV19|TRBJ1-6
TGTGCCAGTAGTCAGAGGGGAAGAAATTCACCCCTCCACTTT
CASSQRGRNSPLHF
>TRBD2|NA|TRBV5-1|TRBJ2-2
TGCGCCAGCAGCCTTAAACCCGGGGGGGACACCGGGGAGCTGTTTTTT
CASSLKPGGDTGELFF
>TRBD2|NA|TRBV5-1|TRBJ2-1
TGCGCCAGCAGCTTCGGGACTAGCATGGATGAGCAGTTCTTC
CASSFGTSMDEQFF
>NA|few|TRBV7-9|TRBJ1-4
TGTGCCAGCAGCAAAATCCAGGGTATCGGGAATGAAAAACTGTTTTTT
CASSKIQGIGNEKLFF
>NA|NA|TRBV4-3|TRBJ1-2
TGCGCCAGCAGCCCAGTGGGCGGTGCTAACTATGGCTACACCTTC
CASSPVGGANYGYTF
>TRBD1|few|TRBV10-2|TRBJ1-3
TGCGCCAGCAGTGAGAGGAGGGGGACAGGGACCCTTAGCTCTGGAAACACCATATATTTT
CASSERRGTGTLSSGNTIYF